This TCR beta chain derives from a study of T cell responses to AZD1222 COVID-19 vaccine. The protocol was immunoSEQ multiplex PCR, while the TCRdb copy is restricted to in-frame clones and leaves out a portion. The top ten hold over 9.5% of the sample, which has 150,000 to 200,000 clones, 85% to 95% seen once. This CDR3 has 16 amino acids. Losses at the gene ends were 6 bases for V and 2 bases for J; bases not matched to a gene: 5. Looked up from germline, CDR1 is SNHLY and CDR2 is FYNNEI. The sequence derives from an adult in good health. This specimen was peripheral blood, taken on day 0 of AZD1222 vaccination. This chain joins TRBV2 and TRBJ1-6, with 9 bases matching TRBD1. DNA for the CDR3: TGTGCCAGCAGAACAGGGGGCGCGGCCTATAATTCACCCCTCCACTTT. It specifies CASRTGGAAYNSPLHF.